One T cell receptor (beta chain) is described in this entry. Its antigen is not yet known. No per-base quality is available; no much larger clone lies one base away. In total, roughly 710 healthy bone marrow donors made up the cohort. At the time of sampling, all cohort members were nominally healthy, though unrecorded immune exposures were likely present. The donor tested CMV seronegative, placing the donor among the 350 to 400 seronegative members of the cohort. A peripheral blood sample was collected from each donor, and TCR beta sequencing was performed on peripheral blood mononuclear cells. The Qiagen DNeasy Blood Extraction Kit was used to extract genomic DNA from the blood cell samples. Library method: the immunoSEQ multiplex PCR assay. A mixture of 60 forward primers for TCR Vbeta segments and 13 reverse primers for TCR Jbeta segments was used in the multiplex PCR. Amplification of the CDR3 region of rearranged TCR beta genes was performed with a multiplex PCR assay on genomic DNA. The amplified TCR beta libraries were sequenced on the Illumina HiSeq System as 87-base-pair reads. The authors' analysis ran thus. A later analysis tallied roughly 76 million unique TCR beta chains across the 660 or so repertoires, and around 10 million of those chains were shared by two or more donors. A nearest-neighbor algorithm error-corrected the raw reads and collapsed the reads into unique sequences, merging closely related sequences to remove PCR and sequencing errors. V, D and J gene segments were assigned by aligning CDR3 sequences to IMGT reference sequences. For a sequence to be retained, a match of at least six nucleotides was required to both a V gene segment and a J gene segment. A rearrangement was called productive if the CDR3 had no stop codons and remained in frame with V and J, and every other rearrangement was called non-productive. Following IMGT convention, CDR3 was defined as the stretch from the second conserved V-encoded cysteine up to the conserved J-encoded phenylalanine. Sequences without an unambiguous match to a single V gene segment were excluded from the earlier analysis of 500 to 700 of the donors. An earlier analysis of 500 to 700 of the donors classified V segments as functional when productive rearrangements were above 56.7% and as segregating when the standard deviation between donors was above 5%. To diagnose cytomegalovirus status from the catalog of TCR beta chain sequences, a statistical classification framework was built. In a later analysis, V and J genes were assigned by comparing TCR nucleotide sequences against IMGT/GENE-DB human TR gene sequences. In a later analysis, CDR3 sequences and most-parsimonious VDJ recombination scenarios were assigned using the TCRdist pipeline. In a later analysis, each TCR beta chain was defined by its CDR3 amino acid sequence together with its V-gene family, and reads without a unique V-gene family were excluded. As a way to deal with suspected cross-contamination and a sequencing artifact, a later analysis dropped approximately 570 nucleotide sequences that were highly shared and had low generation probability. In a later analysis, a clonal expansion index for each public chain was calculated from normalized within-repertoire ranks of inferred template counts. In a later analysis, generation probabilities were computed using a VDJ recombination model fitted to out-of-frame rearrangements, and the results were checked against IGoR. Hypergeometric tests were used in a later analysis to score TCR-TCR, TCR-HLA and TCR-CMV co-occurrence, with a repertoire-size bias correction applied to the TCR pairs. In a later analysis, false discovery rates were estimated by permuting HLA or CMV assignments 20 times. A later analysis grouped co-occurring TCRs with DBSCAN, adding TCRdist sequence similarity when clustering within HLA-allele-positive subsets. For co-occurrence clustering, repertoires with fewer than 30,000 or more than 120,000 public chains were excluded, along with four to six repertoires with anomalous nucleotide sharing. TCRdb stores this immuneACCESS table with in-frame sequences only. Part of the clones is absent; in the studies checked, under half of the shortfall reflects unresolved V genes, and no reason is known for the rest. That table gives V, J and clone size, and the DNA gave D and trimming. The sample table contains roughly 130,000 clones; only one count was recorded for approximately 72% of them. The top ten constitute about 1.5% of the sample.

The sample belongs to a study of cytomegalovirus exposure and HLA in healthy donors (dated by TCRdb to about 2017). As for the study more broadly: An earlier analysis of some 600 of the donors reported 276 Gb of sequence data and around 110 million unique TCR beta sequences obtained from about 180 million T cells. An early release that covered fewer than 750 HLA-typed donors contained approximately 320 gigabases of sequencing data and 85 million to 100 million unique TCR sequences. Of the approximately 400 genotyped donors, 81% fell in the genetic ancestry cluster associated with self-reported Caucasian donors. The study aimed to test whether signatures of past pathogen exposure could be identified by cataloging public T cell receptors. The study profiled the T cell repertoires of hundreds of subjects by immunosequencing and related them to cytomegalovirus serostatus. Besides the first cohort of more than 650 subjects, a separate validation cohort made up of 95 to 150 different subjects was used. High-throughput TCR immunosequencing, statistical association of individual TCRs with disease status, and machine learning were combined to predict cytomegalovirus infection status. To study patterns of TCR occurrence, a later analysis re-analyzed previously published TCR beta repertoires from 700 or so donors and added high-resolution HLA genotyping. Rather than using new phenotypic data, the later analysis identified candidate immune exposures from TCR beta sequences and from how often those sequences occurred across donors. In an earlier analysis of around 540 of the donors, high-throughput TCR beta sequencing was used to judge whether each TCR beta V gene segment behaved as functional or pseudogenic. Donor age, sex, ethnicity and CMV serostatus were collected together with the repertoire data. Genome-wide SNP genotypes for about 65% of the roughly 700 donors were used in a later genetic analysis, which treated that subset as a discovery cohort. All discovery cohort repertoires had been generated on a single sequencing platform. HLA typing covered class I and class II loci at four-digit resolution. The number of typed donors differed by locus: about 620-640 for A, B, C, DRB1 and DQB1; 500 to 550 for DQA1; about 600 for DPA1; and 400 to 480 for DPB1. Four to six DR-DQ haplotypes were handled as single units for association and clustering, since linkage in the cohort was strong. On average, around 200,000 unique TCR beta nucleotide sequences were sequenced per donor among about 400 genotyped donors of the cohort, with approximately 18% of those sequences being non-productive. Overall study outcomes, separate from this receptor: Only TCR beta chains were sequenced in this cohort, and the absence of alpha or paired-chain data limited detectable features. Around 16 rarely observed V segments, including chromosome 9 orphons, were excluded from the earlier analysis of several hundred of the donors because counts were too low. According to a later genetic analysis, donors in an Asian-associated ancestry cluster had fewer N-insertions in productive TCRs than the roughly 660-donor mean. In the study, some 160 TCR beta chains were listed as associated with cytomegalovirus. When HLA alleles, especially DR and DQ, strongly co-occurred, attributing TCR associations to individual alleles was difficult. A further reported finding was that TCR beta sequences accurately predicted the HLA-A and HLA-B alleles for most subjects in the first cohort. CMV serostatus was the only immune exposure information available for the cohort. Compared with equally common non-associated chains, HLA-associated TCR beta chains in a later analysis were more clonally expanded and had lower generation probabilities. A cluster of highly shared sequence variants was judged likely to be a technical artifact of the sequencing pipeline. The authors suggested that the approach could potentially be extended to other disease states and immunological phenotypes. In a later analysis, several top co-occurrence clusters were reported to appear linked to parvovirus B19, influenza, CMV and Epstein-Barr virus. Some IMGT-functional V segments, including TRBV6-2 and TRBV6-3, could not be told apart with the 87-base-pair reads, so those segments were excluded. In vitro tests confirmed that three of the cytomegalovirus-associated TCR beta chains recognize cytomegalovirus antigens. The classifier was reported to diagnose cytomegalovirus status with high specificity and sensitivity in both the original and validation cohorts. Across donors, most TCR sequences were observed very rarely, whereas some public TCRs were present in many individuals. In a later genetic analysis, a missense DCLRE1C variant was associated with V-gene and J-gene trimming of TCR beta chains, and the association was replicated in an independent cohort. Specific HLA alleles were associated with 15,000 to 20,000 TCR beta sequences at a false discovery rate of 0.05 in a later analysis. In an earlier analysis of some 540 of the donors, most TCR beta V segments appeared in productive rearrangements about 87% or about 30% of the time, broadly matching IMGT annotations. In a later analysis, the rate of TCR association differed among HLA loci, with DRB1 alleles having the most associated TCRs and HLA-C alleles having the fewest. Roughly uniform sequencing depth across donors was assumed in presence/absence analyses, although this assumption may not hold. Because some donors lacked HLA typing at each locus, the association tests relied only on the typed subset. In a later analysis, most CMV-associated TCR beta chains were found to appear HLA-restricted, with HLA associations seemingly driven largely by CMV exposure. Linkage disequilibrium might explain the correlated functional status among segregating V segments, but an unknown experimental factor could not be ruled out.

Looking up the germline V gene (reference sequence) yields CDR1 MNHNY and CDR2 SVGAGI. Taken from cysteine to phenylalanine, the CDR3 has 14 residues. Of all the DNA, just the CDR3 is kept, 42 bases in frame from base 1. V is cut by 2 bases and J by 6 bases, and the space between the germline ends is 11 bases. This chain joins TRBV6-6 to TRBJ1-5, with no reliable assignment of the D segment. The clonotype was recovered from a man between 18 and 35 years old in good health and CMV-seronegative. The sample taken for sequencing was PBMCs. The nucleotide sequence is TGTGCCAGCAGTTACATCGGGTCAAGTCAGCCCCAGCATTTT. Translated, this gives CASSYIGSSQPQHF.